This TCR beta chain came from a study of beta chain features in type 1 diabetes. Germline assignment: CDR1 MGHRA and CDR2 YSYEKL. The CDR3 runs to 15 residues. Trimming pared 0 bases from V and 4 bases from J, leaving 13 bases between. Expressed TCRB transcripts were sequenced because the isolated RNA had all been reverse transcribed beforehand. Clones were read by immunoSEQ multiplex PCR, and TCRdb kept only the in-frame ones, dropping some. The profile shows around 400,000 clones, approximately 16% of them singletons. Source material: naive CD4+ T cells from blood. The chain has TRBV4-1 and TRBJ2-7; no firm D call. The source of this sequence is a woman aged 18-30 years in good health. The CDR3 region is CASSQDTQTYYEQYF. Here the CDR3 DNA reads TGCGCCAGCAGCCAAGATACACAGACGTATTACGAGCAGTACTTC.